The TCR beta chain under discussion was sequenced for a study of regulatory and conventional T cells in RAG deficiency. Study-level findings and limits: Patient subsets had shorter CDR3s; Omenn Treg-Tconv overlap exceeded 85%.

On this clone: Its cognate antigen is unknown.

Germline V CDR1 and CDR2: SGHRS, YFSETQ. V lost 0 bases and J 10 bases, leaving 11 bases between the germline ends. The CDR3 covers 13 residues. The protocol was immunoSEQ multiplex PCR, while the TCRdb copy is restricted to in-frame clones and leaves out a portion. This sample carries around 31,000 clones, approximately 90% of them seen once, and the ten largest clones take approximately 5.6%. This sample was also put to use in a study of regulatory T cells. According to that study: Primers: 52 TRBV forward and 13 TRBJ reverse.

Specimen: CD8+ T cells sorted from blood. This chain links TRBV5-1 with TRBJ1-5; the D gene is possibly TRBD1 (5 bases). This sequence originates from a human donor in good health. As DNA, the CDR3 is TGCGCCAGCAGCTTGGATGACAGCGCACCCCAGCATTTT. Protein product: CASSLDDSAPQHF.